A selection of T cell receptor beta chains follows, all from one sample in a study of regulatory T cells in long-lasting Graves disease. Via MiXCR, TCRdb re-called the reads, giving one row per CDR3 protein. The sample contains about 620 distinct CDR3 sequences, roughly nine tenths of which appear only once. This specimen was peripheral blood mononuclear cells (PBMCs), taken with antithyroid drug treatment, in newly diagnosed or persistent Graves disease (not recorded which). The receptor set was obtained from a woman in her 30s with Graves disease. The CDR3 runs from the conserved cysteine through the conserved F or W. The D gene is left open where the match is weak. Size is stated as how often the clone was seen (once, few, many) or a class if it is expanded.

few	TRBV20-1	-	TRBJ2-5	TGCAGTGCTAGAGGACGGAGCGTCCAAGAGACCCAGTACTTC	CSARGRSVQETQYF